This TCR beta chain was observed in a study of regulatory T cells in long-lasting Graves disease (dated by TCRdb to about 2021). Background on the whole study: Persistent Graves' disease was defined as persistently positive TSH receptor autoantibodies together with antithyroid drug treatment for over 5 years. Patients with persistent Graves' disease were compared with patients with newly diagnosed Graves' disease using TCR sequencing and RNA sequencing of peripheral blood. The study took place in China and was registered as a clinical trial. A total of 33 samples underwent TCR sequencing, from about 13 patients with persistent Graves' disease and some 20 patients with newly diagnosed Graves' disease. Antithyroid drugs had been taken for around 9.8 years on average by persistent Graves' disease patients in the clinical cohort.

Here is what the overall study found, with its caveats: Persistent Graves' disease patients showed lower TCR Shannon entropy and fewer highly expanded clones than newly diagnosed patients, suggesting clonal expansion. The authors acknowledged the small sample size as a limitation that may reduce accuracy. Peripheral blood alone was examined, since thyroid tissue, which constituted the primary lesion, could not be accessed. More public clonotypes were shared among persistent patients (under 3,000) than among newly diagnosed patients (966). TRBV28, TRBJ1-2 and TRBJ2-5 were preferentially used in persistent disease, while TRBV20-1 and TRBJ2-1 were favored in newly diagnosed disease. Sequencing and analysis were limited to the TCR beta chain.

Its CDR3 holds 14 amino acids, cysteine through phenylalanine. Only CDR3 DNA is held: 42 bases, read in frame from base 1. V is trimmed back by 1 base and J by 10 bases, and the junction contains 2 bases that no gene match accounts for. Looking up the germline V gene yields CDR1 MDHEN and CDR2 SYDVKM. This clonotype has a count of ten or more. Its antigen remains undetermined. Base-call qualities are not available, and no considerably larger clone is one nucleotide away. What this sample's time point label stands for: persistent/refractory GD, antithyroid drugs over 5 years with positive TRAb. For both TCR sequencing and RNA sequencing, RNA was extracted from PBMCs using TRIzol. Graves' disease was diagnosed according to American Thyroid Association guidelines. Recruitment of patients was carried out at an endocrinology department in Xi'an, China. Each patient gave roughly 8.4 milliliters of peripheral blood, collected in an EDTA anticoagulant tube. PBMCs were isolated by Ficoll Paque Plus density gradient separation without further T cell sorting. An Agilent 2100 Bioanalyzer and agarose gel were used to check RNA quality, while a NanoDrop 2000 measured RNA concentration.

The library was obtained by multiplex PCR. Sequencing instrument: Illumina HiSeq 4000. TCR beta libraries were built with iRepertoire HTBI primers and Arm-PCR amplification of CDR3 regions. Gel purification was performed on PCR products prior to sequencing. Under the source paper's analysis protocol: Gene usage analysis of CDR3 amino acid clonotypes used the 55 to 80 TRBV and 11 to 15 TRBJ segments found across samples. Filtered high-quality paired reads were merged into contigs using COPE and FqMerger. BLAST was used to align contigs to the IMGT TRBV, TRBD and TRBJ reference genes, and CDR3 was defined following IMGT. Clonotypes above 0.1% frequency were classified as highly expanded clones. Shannon entropy served as the measure of repertoire diversity, while the Gini coefficient captured V-J evenness. A clonotype found in more than one individual was treated as public. The public reads were quality trimmed at Q25 with fastp and then assembled into clones with MiXCR by TCRdb, keeping productive beta chains. One record per CDR3 amino acid sequence lists the most common genes and DNA. The V and J calls, along with clone size, are taken from TCRdb and not from the paper's own processing. In all, the sample holds 360,000 or so distinct CDR3 sequences, and 20% to 25% of those were seen once. About 29% of the sample rests with the top ten.

The chain joins TRBV28 to TRBJ1-6, with 9 bases aligning to TRBD1. This receptor was identified in a middle-aged woman with Graves disease. Donor details come from another sample of the same person, matched by shared clones. The sequenced sample was peripheral blood mononuclear cells (PBMCs), obtained when the disease was refractory, from a patient treated with antithyroid drugs. The CDR3 region reads CASSLSGQGSPLHF. The bases are TGTGCCAGCAGTTTATCTGGACAGGGGTCACCCCTCCACTTT. The full variable domain, with segments outside the CDR3 supplied by the reference TRBV28 and TRBJ1-6 proteins, appears as DVKVTQSSRYLVKRTGEKVFLECVQDMDHENMFWYRQDPGLGLRLIYFSYDVKMKEKGDIPEGYSVSREKKERFSLILESASTNQTSMYLCASSLSGQGSPLHFGNGTRLTVT.